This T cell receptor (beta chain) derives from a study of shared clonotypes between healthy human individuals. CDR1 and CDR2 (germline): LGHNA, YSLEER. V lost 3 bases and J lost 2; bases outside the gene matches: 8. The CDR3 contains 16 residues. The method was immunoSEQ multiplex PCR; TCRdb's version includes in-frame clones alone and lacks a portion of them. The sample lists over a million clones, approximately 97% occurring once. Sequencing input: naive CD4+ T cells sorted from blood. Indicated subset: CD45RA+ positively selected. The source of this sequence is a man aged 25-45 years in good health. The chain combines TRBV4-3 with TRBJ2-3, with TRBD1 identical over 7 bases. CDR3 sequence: CASSQAYRGLTDTQYF. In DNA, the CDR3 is TGCGCCAGCAGCCAGGCGTACAGGGGCCTCACAGATACGCAGTATTTT.